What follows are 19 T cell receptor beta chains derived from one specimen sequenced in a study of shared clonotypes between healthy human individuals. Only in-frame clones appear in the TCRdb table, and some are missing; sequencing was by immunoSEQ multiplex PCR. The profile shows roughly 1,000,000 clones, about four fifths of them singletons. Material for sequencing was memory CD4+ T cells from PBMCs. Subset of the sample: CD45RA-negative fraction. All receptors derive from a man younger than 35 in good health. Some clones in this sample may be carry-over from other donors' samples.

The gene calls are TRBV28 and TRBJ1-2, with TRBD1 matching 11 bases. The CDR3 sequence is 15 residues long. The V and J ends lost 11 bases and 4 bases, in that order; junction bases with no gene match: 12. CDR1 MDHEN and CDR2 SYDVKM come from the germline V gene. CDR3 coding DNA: TGTGCCTCAAGGACCGGACAGGGGGCTGGCTATGGCTACACCTTC. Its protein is CASRTGQGAGYGYTF.

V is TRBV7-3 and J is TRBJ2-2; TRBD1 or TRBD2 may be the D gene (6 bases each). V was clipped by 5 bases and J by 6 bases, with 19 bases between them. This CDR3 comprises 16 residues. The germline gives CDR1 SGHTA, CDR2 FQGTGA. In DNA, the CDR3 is TGTGCCAGCAGCCCGCAGGGGCGGGCGGGATCCGGGGAGCTGTTTTTT. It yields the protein CASSPQGRAGSGELFF.

DNA of the CDR3: TGCGCCAGCAGCTTGGACGGACAGGGTGACACCATATATTTT. Translating it yields CASSLDGQGDTIYF. V and J are TRBV5-1 and TRBJ1-3, with 8 bases lining up with TRBD1. The CDR3 sequence is 14 residues long. From germline, CDR1 is SGHRS and CDR2 YFSETQ. V lost 0 bases to trimming and J lost 8 bases; unmatched junction nucleotides: 4.

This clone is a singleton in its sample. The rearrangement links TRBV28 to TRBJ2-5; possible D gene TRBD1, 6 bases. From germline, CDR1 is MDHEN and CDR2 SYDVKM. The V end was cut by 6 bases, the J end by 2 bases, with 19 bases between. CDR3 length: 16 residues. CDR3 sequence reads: CASRGLQGRGQETQYF. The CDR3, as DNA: TGTGCCAGCAGGGGATTACAGGGTAGGGGGCAAGAGACCCAGTACTTC.

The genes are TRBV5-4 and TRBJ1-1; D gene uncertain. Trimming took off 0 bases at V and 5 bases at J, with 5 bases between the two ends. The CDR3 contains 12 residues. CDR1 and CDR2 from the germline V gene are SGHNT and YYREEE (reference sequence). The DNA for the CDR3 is TGTGCCAGCAGCTTGGATGGTACTGAAGCTTTCTTT. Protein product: CASSLDGTEAFF. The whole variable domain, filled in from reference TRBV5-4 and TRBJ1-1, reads ETGVTQSPTHLIKTRGQQVTLRCSSQSGHNTVSWYQQALGQGPQFIFQYYREEENGRGNFPPRFSGLQFPNYSSELNVNALELDDSALYLCASSLDGTEAFFGQGTRLTVV.

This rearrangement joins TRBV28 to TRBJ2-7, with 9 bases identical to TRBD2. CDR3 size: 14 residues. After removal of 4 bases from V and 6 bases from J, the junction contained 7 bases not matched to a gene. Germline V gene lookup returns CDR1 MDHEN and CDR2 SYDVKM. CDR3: CASSSPGLATEQYF. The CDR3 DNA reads TGTGCCAGCAGTTCCCCCGGACTAGCGACCGAGCAGTACTTC.

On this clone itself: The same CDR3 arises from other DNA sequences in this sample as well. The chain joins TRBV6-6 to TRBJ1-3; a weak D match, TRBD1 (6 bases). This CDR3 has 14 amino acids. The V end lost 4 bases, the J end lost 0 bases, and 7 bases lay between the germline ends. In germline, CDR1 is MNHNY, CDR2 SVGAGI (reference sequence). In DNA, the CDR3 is TGTGCCAGCAGTTTACAGGGCTCTGGAAACACCATATATTTT. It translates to CASSLQGSGNTIYF.

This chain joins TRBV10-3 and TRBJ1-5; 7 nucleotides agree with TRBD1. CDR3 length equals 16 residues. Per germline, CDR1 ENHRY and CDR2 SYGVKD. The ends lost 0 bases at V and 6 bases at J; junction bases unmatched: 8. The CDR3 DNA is TGTGCCATCAGTGAGTCGCGAGGGGGCGGGGGTCAGCCCCAGCATTTT. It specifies CAISESRGGGGQPQHF.

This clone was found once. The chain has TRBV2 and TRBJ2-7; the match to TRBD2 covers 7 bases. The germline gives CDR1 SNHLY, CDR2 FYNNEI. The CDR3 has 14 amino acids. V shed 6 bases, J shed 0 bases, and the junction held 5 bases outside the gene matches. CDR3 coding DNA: TGTGCCAGCAGGGGGGGGTTAAGCTCCTACGAGCAGTACTTC. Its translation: CASRGGLSSYEQYF.

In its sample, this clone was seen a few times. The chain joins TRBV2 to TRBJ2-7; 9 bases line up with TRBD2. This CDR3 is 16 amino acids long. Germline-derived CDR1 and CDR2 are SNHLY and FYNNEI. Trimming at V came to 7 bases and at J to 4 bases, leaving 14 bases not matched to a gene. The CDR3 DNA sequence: TGTGCCAGCACTCCCCTAGGGCTAGCGGGAAGTTACGAGCAGTACTTC. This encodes CASTPLGLAGSYEQYF.

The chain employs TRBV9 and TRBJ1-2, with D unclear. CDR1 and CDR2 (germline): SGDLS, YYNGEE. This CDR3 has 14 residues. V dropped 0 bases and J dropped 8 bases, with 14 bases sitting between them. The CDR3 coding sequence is TGTGCCAGCAGCGTAGAGGCATTCGGGAGCGGCTACACCTTC. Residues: CASSVEAFGSGYTF.

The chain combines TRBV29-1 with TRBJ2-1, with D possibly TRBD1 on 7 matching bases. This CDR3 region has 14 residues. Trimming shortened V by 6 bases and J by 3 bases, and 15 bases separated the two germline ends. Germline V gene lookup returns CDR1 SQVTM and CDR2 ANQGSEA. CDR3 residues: CSVEGARGYNEQFF. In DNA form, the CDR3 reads TGCAGCGTAGAGGGGGCGCGGGGCTACAATGAGCAGTTCTTC.

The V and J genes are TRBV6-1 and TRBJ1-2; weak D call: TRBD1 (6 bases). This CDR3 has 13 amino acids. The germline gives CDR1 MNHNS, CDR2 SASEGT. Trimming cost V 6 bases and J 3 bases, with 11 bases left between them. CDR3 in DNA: TGTGCCAGCAGGGAGGGGGGTTACTATGGCTACACCTTC. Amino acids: CASREGGYYGYTF.

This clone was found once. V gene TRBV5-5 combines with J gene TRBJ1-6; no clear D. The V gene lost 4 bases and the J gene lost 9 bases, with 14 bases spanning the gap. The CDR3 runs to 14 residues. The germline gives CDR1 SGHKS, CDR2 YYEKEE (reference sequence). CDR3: CASSPLGLGSPLHF. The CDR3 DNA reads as TGTGCCAGCAGCCCCCTAGGGTTAGGTTCACCCCTCCACTTT.

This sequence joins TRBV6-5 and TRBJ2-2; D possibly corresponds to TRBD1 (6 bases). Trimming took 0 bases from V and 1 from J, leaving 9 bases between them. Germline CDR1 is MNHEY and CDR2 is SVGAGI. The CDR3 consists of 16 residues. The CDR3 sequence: CASSYSRGRNTGELFF. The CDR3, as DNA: TGTGCCAGCAGTTACTCCAGGGGCAGGAACACCGGGGAGCTGTTTTTT.

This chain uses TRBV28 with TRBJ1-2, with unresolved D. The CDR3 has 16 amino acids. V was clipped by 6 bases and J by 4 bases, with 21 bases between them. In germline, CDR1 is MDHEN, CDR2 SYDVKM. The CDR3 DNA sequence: TGTGCCAGCAGCGATATAAGTGGGAGTTCCCTCTATGGCTACACCTTC. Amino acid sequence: CASSDISGSSLYGYTF.

CDR3 sequence reads: CASSLDRLQPNYEQYF. The CDR3 DNA reads as TGTGCCAGCAGCTTAGATCGGTTGCAACCTAACTACGAGCAGTACTTC. The chain combines TRBV11-2 with TRBJ2-7; D gene ambiguous. From germline, CDR1 is SGHAT and CDR2 FQNNGV. V was pared by 0 bases and J by 3 bases, with 15 bases between. There are 16 residues in the CDR3.

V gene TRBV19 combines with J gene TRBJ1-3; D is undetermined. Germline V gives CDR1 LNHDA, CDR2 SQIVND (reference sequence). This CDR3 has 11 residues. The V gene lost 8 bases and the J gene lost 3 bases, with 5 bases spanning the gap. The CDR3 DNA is TGTGCCAGTGGTTATGGAAACACCATATATTTT. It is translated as CASGYGNTIYF.

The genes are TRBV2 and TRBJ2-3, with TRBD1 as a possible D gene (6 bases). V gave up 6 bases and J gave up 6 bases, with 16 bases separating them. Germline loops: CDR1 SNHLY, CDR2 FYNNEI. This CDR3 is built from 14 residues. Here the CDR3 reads CASSVSGGVDTQYF. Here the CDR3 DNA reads TGTGCCAGCAGCGTCTCTGGGGGCGTGGATACGCAGTATTTT.